Detailed here is one TCR beta chain. The sample is drawn from a study of shared clonotypes between healthy human individuals. The length of the CDR3 is 18 residues. V was pared by 3 bases and J by 7 bases, with 16 bases of the junction left unmatched. CDR1 SEHNR and CDR2 FQNEAQ come from the germline V gene (reference sequence). The protocol was immunoSEQ multiplex PCR, while the TCRdb copy is restricted to in-frame clones and leaves out a portion. The sample has about 770,000 clones, roughly two thirds seen once. Sequences were obtained from memory CD4+ T cells sorted from blood. As for subset: CD45RA-negative fraction. This receptor was taken from a woman under 40 in good health. The V gene is TRBV7-9, the J gene TRBJ2-1; 9 bases map to TRBD1. CDR3 sequence (DNA): TGTGCCAGCAGCTTTTTTAGGGGACAGGGACGTTTCGTGAATGAGCAGTTCTTC. Its translation is CASSFFRGQGRFVNEQFF.